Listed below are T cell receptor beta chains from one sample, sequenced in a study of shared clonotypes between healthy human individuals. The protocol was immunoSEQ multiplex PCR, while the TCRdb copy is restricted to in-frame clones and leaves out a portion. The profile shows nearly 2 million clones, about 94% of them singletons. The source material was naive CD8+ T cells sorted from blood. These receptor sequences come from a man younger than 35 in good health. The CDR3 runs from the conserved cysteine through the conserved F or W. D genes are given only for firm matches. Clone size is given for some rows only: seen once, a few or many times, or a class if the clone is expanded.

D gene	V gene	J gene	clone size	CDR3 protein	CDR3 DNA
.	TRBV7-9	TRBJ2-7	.	CASSSMAGTEYEQYF	TGTGCCAGCAGCTCAATGGCAGGAACAGAGTACGAGCAGTACTTC
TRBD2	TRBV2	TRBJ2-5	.	CASREHRLAEVKETQYF	TGTGCCAGCAGAGAACATAGACTAGCGGAGGTTAAGGAGACCCAGTACTTC
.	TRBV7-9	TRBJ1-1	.	CASSLVGGGNTEAFF	TGTGCCAGCAGCTTAGTAGGCGGGGGTAACACTGAAGCTTTCTTT
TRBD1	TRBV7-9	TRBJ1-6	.	CASSFQGADSPLHF	TGTGCCAGCAGCTTTCAGGGGGCCGATTCACCCCTCCACTTT
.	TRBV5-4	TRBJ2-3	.	CASSLTVTDTQYF	TGTGCCAGCAGCCTCACGGTCACAGATACGCAGTATTTT
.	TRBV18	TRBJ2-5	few	CASSPPGETQYF	TGTGCCAGCTCACCACCGGGGGAGACCCAGTACTTC
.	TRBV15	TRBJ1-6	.	CATSRDWREGSYNSPLHF	TGTGCCACCAGCAGAGATTGGCGGGAGGGCTCCTATAATTCACCCCTCCACTTT
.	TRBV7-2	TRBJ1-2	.	CASSLGWGAVDGYTF	TGTGCCAGCAGCTTAGGGTGGGGGGCGGTCGACGGCTACACCTTC
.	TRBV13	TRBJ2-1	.	CASSFLTREYNEQFF	TGTGCCAGCAGCTTTCTTACTAGGGAGTACAATGAGCAGTTCTTC
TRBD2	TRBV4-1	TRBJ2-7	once	CASSLLREDSYEQYF	TGCGCCAGCAGCCTTCTCCGGGAGGACTCCTACGAGCAGTACTTC
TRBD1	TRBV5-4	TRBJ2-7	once	CASSLQGAYEQYF	TGTGCCAGCAGCTTGCAGGGGGCGTACGAGCAGTACTTC
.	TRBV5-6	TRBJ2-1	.	CASSLVTGWGNEQFF	TGTGCCAGCAGCTTGGTAACAGGATGGGGCAATGAGCAGTTCTTC
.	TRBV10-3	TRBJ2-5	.	CATEGGVQETQYF	TGTGCCACCGAAGGGGGGGTCCAAGAGACCCAGTACTTC
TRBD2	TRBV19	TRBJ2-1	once	CASGLAGGSSYNEQFF	TGTGCCAGTGGGCTAGCGGGGGGCAGCTCCTACAATGAGCAGTTCTTC
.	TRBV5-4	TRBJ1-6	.	CASSLDLGGINSPLHF	TGTGCCAGCAGCTTGGATTTGGGGGGAATTAATTCACCCCTCCACTTT
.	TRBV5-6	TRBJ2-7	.	CASSPAGGWGEYF	TGTGCCAGCAGCCCGGCCGGGGGTTGGGGGGAGTACTTC
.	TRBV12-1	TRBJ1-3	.	CASSFGQGAGNTIYF	.
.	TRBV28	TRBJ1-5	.	CASRGGDSNQPQHF	TGTGCCAGCAGAGGGGGAGATAGCAATCAGCCCCAGCATTTT
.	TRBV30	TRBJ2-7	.	CAWSVEGSSYEQYF	TGTGCCTGGAGTGTAGAAGGTTCTTCCTACGAGCAGTACTTC
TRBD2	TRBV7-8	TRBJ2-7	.	CASTLLAGELSSYEQYF	TGTGCCAGCACCTTACTAGCGGGGGAGCTTAGCTCCTACGAGCAGTACTTC
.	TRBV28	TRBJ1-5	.	CASSYGYDQPQHF	TGTGCCAGCAGCTACGGATACGATCAGCCCCAGCATTTT
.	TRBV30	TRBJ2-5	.	CAWSPGETQYF	TGTGCCTGGAGCCCGGGGGAGACCCAGTACTTC
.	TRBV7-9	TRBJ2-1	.	CASSLIVDNEQFF	TGTGCCAGCAGCTTAATTGTAGACAATGAGCAGTTCTTC
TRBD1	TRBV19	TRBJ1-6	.	CASSYRGQNSPLHF	TGTGCCAGTAGCTACAGGGGCCAGAATTCACCCCTCCACTTT
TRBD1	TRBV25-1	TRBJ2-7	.	CASSPGTGHYEQYF	TGTGCCAGCAGCCCCGGGACAGGGCACTACGAGCAGTACTTC
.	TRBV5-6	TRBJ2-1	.	CASSLLASSYNEQFF	TGTGCCAGCAGCTTGCTAGCCAGCTCCTACAATGAGCAGTTCTTC
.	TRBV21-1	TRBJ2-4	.	CASSKRAASLVAKNIQYF	TGTGCCAGCAGCAAACGGGCAGCTAGTCTTGTAGCCAAAAACATTCAGTACTTC
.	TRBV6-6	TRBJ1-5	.	CASSPDGYSNQPQHF	TGTGCCAGCAGCCCGGACGGGTATAGCAATCAGCCCCAGCATTTT
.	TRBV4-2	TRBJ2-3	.	CASSQDMYSTDTQYF	TGTGCCAGCAGCCAAGATATGTATAGCACAGATACGCAGTATTTT
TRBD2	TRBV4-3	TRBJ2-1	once	CASSQLTSELNEQFF	TGCGCCAGCAGCCAATTAACTAGCGAGCTCAATGAGCAGTTCTTC
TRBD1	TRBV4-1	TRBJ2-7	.	CASSQGTGKLGEQYF	TGCGCCAGCAGCCAAGGGACAGGGAAATTGGGAGAGCAGTACTTC
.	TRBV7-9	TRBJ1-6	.	CASSRGATDSPLHF	TGTGCCAGCAGCCGAGGGGCGACGGATTCACCCCTCCACTTT
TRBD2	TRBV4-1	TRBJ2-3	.	CASSQGLAGGDTQYF	TGCGCCAGCAGCCAGGGACTAGCGGGGGGAGATACGCAGTATTTT
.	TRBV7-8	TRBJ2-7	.	CASSPGTRSYEQYF	TGTGCCAGCAGTCCGGGGACAAGATCCTACGAGCAGTACTTC
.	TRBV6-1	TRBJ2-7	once	CASSQQGVSYEQYF	TGTGCCAGCAGCCAACAGGGAGTGTCCTACGAGCAGTACTTC
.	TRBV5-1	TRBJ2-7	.	CASISGSSYEQYF	TGCGCCAGCATATCTGGGAGCTCCTACGAGCAGTACTTC
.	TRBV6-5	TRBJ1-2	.	CASSYSQGRPALGYTF	TGTGCCAGCAGTTACTCGCAGGGCAGGCCCGCATTAGGCTACACCTTC
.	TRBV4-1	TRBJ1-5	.	CASSQGQVSNQPQHF	TGCGCCAGCAGTCAGGGGCAGGTCAGCAATCAGCCCCAGCATTTT
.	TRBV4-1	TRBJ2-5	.	CASSQVPQETQYF	TGCGCCAGCAGCCAAGTGCCCCAAGAGACCCAGTACTTC
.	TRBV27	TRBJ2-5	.	CASSEGFWETQYF	TGTGCCAGCAGTGAAGGGTTCTGGGAGACCCAGTACTTC
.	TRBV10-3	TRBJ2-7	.	CAISGDYEQYF	TGTGCCATCAGTGGGGACTACGAGCAGTACTTC
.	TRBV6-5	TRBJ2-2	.	CASSLIDGELFF	TGTGCCAGCAGTTTGATCGACGGGGAGCTGTTTTTT
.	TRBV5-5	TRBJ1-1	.	CASSLDPMNTEAFF	TGTGCCAGCAGCTTGGATCCTATGAACACTGAAGCTTTCTTT
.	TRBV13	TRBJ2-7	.	CASSLGTPGGEQYF	TGTGCCAGCAGCTTAGGTACCCCGGGCGGCGAGCAGTACTTC
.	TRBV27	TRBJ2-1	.	CASSSRDPSYNEQFF	TGTGCCAGCAGTTCCCGGGACCCATCCTACAATGAGCAGTTCTTC
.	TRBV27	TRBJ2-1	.	CASSLSEYNEQFF	TGTGCCAGCAGCCTCTCGGAGTACAATGAGCAGTTCTTC
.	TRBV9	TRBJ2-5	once	CASSVEGWGRETQYF	TGTGCCAGCAGCGTAGAAGGGTGGGGGCGTGAGACCCAGTACTTC
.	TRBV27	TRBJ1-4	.	CASTPKGRGNEKLFF	TGTGCCAGCACCCCAAAAGGACGGGGAAATGAAAAACTGTTTTTT
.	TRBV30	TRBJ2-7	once	CAWSVQGTYEQYF	TGTGCCTGGAGTGTACAGGGAACCTACGAGCAGTACTTC
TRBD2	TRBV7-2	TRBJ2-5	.	CASSSEPGGRETQYF	TGTGCCAGCAGCTCAGAACCGGGAGGTAGGGAGACCCAGTACTTC
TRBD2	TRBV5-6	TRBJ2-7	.	CASSFMTSGAYEQYF	TGTGCCAGCAGCTTCATGACTAGCGGGGCCTACGAGCAGTACTTC
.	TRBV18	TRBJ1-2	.	CASSRRMRDIYYGYTF	TGTGCCAGCTCACGCAGGATGAGGGACATCTACTATGGCTACACCTTC
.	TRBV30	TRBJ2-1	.	CAWSGGIEQFF	TGTGCCTGGAGTGGGGGGATAGAGCAGTTCTTC